These T cell receptor beta chains were read from a single sample in a study of monozygotic twins with inflammatory bowel disease. One entry per CDR3 protein, without DNA, is what TCRdb gives after re-calling the 5' RACE reads. This sample's clone table lists 330,000 or so distinct CDR3 sequences. Sequenced sample: blood. The receptors originated from a human donor with ulcerative colitis or Crohn's disease, or a healthy co-twin of an affected twin (not recorded which). CDR3s include the opening cysteine and the closing phenylalanine or tryptophan.

len | j_gene | v_gene | CDR3aa
16 | TRBJ2-4 | TRBV5-6 | CASSSPMTVAKNIQYF
15 | TRBJ1-3 | TRBV10-3 | CAIRNSESSGNTIYF
15 | TRBJ2-3 | TRBV15 | CATSRSRTGQDTQYF
15 | TRBJ2-5 | TRBV12-3/TRBV12-4 | CASSPPGQGTETQYF
14 | TRBJ2-3 | TRBV2 | CASFPGGLTDTQYF
13 | TRBJ2-3 | TRBV20-1 | CSATATSTDTQYF
15 | TRBJ2-1 | TRBV19 | CASSPLDRVPWFSFF
13 | TRBJ2-7 | TRBV20-1 | CSARHSLSYEQYF
12 | TRBJ2-1 | TRBV7-9 | CANSSIDNEQFF
15 | TRBJ2-3 | TRBV7-9 | CASSLVGYFTDTQYF
17 | TRBJ2-5 | TRBV5-1 | CASSSTRTGGLSETQYF
17 | TRBJ2-3 | TRBV7-9 | CASSPTLQGPHTDTQYF
15 | TRBJ2-7 | TRBV12-3/TRBV12-4 | CASSSAGTGGYEQYF
14 | TRBJ1-1 | TRBV28 | CASSFLNMNTEAFF
15 | TRBJ2-1 | TRBV14 | CASSQDPNGYNEQFF
14 | TRBJ1-1 | TRBV6-5 | CASSYSQGSTEAFF
15 | TRBJ1-4 | TRBV4-3 | CASSPRQTYHEKLFF
13 | TRBJ2-7 | TRBV20-1 | CSASGTSFYEQYF
17 | TRBJ2-2 | TRBV5-1 | CASSLEASAANTGELFF
18 | TRBJ2-7 | TRBV6-5 | CASSYKRPRGGIVYEQYF
13 | TRBJ1-4 | TRBV15 | CATSLTGNEKLFF
14 | TRBJ2-1 | TRBV12-3/TRBV12-4 | CASNLGGPYNEQFF
14 | TRBJ2-2 | TRBV7-2 | CASSLGGAILELFF
12 | TRBJ2-7 | TRBV12-3/TRBV12-4 | CASRRGAGEQYF
14 | TRBJ2-7 | TRBV7-2 | CASSLTGAPYEQYF
16 | TRBJ2-3 | TRBV6-1 | CASSRGGGAVGDTQYF
14 | TRBJ2-2 | TRBV11-2 | CASSPTGLTGELFF
16 | TRBJ2-7 | TRBV2 | CASSEGGVRTQFGQYF
16 | TRBJ2-1 | TRBV18 | CASSSMGDRGINEQFF
15 | TRBJ1-6 | TRBV20-1 | CSARGLGYGNSPLHF
15 | TRBJ2-7 | TRBV4-2 | CASSQVSAGAYEQYF
18 | TRBJ2-2 | TRBV6-2/TRBV6-3 | CASRVRLAGPLNTGELFF
13 | TRBJ1-5 | TRBV6-2/TRBV6-3 | CASSEDRYQPQHF
15 | TRBJ1-2 | TRBV30 | CAWSPPFYEKYGYTF
16 | TRBJ2-1 | TRBV4-3 | CASSQERGGSRNEQFF
16 | TRBJ2-1 | TRBV20-1 | CSARTSGRSSYNEQFF
16 | TRBJ2-2 | TRBV7-2 | CASSFSGLPNTGELFF
16 | TRBJ2-3 | TRBV27 | CASSPYEAGLSDTQYF
17 | TRBJ2-1 | TRBV5-1 | CASSPPVAGNAVDEQFF
11 | TRBJ2-3 | TRBV12-5 | CASGPSNTQYF
14 | TRBJ1-1 | TRBV19 | CASKAGDMNTEAFF
15 | TRBJ2-3 | TRBV12-3/TRBV12-4 | CASSLIRGRTDTQYF
16 | TRBJ2-5 | TRBV24-1 | CATSDFNGGRQETQYF
15 | TRBJ2-4 | TRBV15 | CATSRARGLKNIQYF
18 | TRBJ1-6 | TRBV6-5 | CASSSKGTGSSYNSPLHF
14 | TRBJ2-4 | TRBV5-1 | CASSLGADKNIQYF
14 | TRBJ2-7 | TRBV5-1 | CASSSLTGSYEQYF
13 | TRBJ2-2 | TRBV5-1 | CASSADRARRSFF
16 | TRBJ2-3 | TRBV7-9 | CASSLGTSGSTDTQYF
15 | TRBJ2-2 | TRBV29-1 | CSVQWGAPNTGELFF
12 | TRBJ1-1 | TRBV20-1 | CSARYGPGGAFF